This T cell receptor (beta chain) was sequenced during a study of blood T cell repertoires in COVID-19. Study details: Material from acute and convalescent COVID-19 was sourced from the United States, Italy and Spain. From T cells, B-cell-depleted T cells, or PBMCs came the material, which was cDNA or gDNA.

Source study methods: The authors estimated nucleated cell counts from reference gene primer amplification. TCRdb's copy holds only in-frame clones and misses some; the assay was immunoSEQ multiplex PCR. Clonal size and the V and J genes are those of that table, whereas D and trimming came from the DNA. The profile shows approximately 170,000 clones, about 83% of them singletons. This CDR3 region has 14 residues. Germline CDR1 reads MNHEY; CDR2 reads SVGAGI. V was pared by 4 bases and J by 7 bases, with 9 bases of the junction left unmatched. The sequence derives from a man in his forties who had recovered from COVID-19. The chain couples TRBV6-5 to TRBJ1-1; 7 bases fit TRBD1. Sequenced material: peripheral blood. CDR3 nucleotides: TGTGCCAGCAGTTCCGGACAGGCCTCCCTTGAAGCTTTCTTT. Residues: CASSSGQASLEAFF.